This T cell receptor beta chain was identified during a study of beta chain features in type 1 diabetes. Background on the study: What patients shared with healthy donors was a similar profile of age, gender and cell yields.

Purity above 95% was achieved in all sorted populations. The study, taken as a whole, reports: More deletions and fewer insertions at VDJ junctions were seen in type 1 diabetes patients. All four CD4+ subsets of Type 1 diabetes patients contained TCRB CDR3s that were moderately but significantly shorter.

The sequenced template was cDNA made from the entire isolated RNA. Measured with immunoSEQ multiplex PCR; TCRdb has only the in-frame clones, and not every one. The sample holds roughly 370,000 clones; over 11% are singletons and the top ten take about 0.034%. Comment on this clone: Its antigen is currently unknown.

This sequence originates from a man aged 30 to 39 in good health. The specimen sequenced was naive CD4+ T cells from blood.

The CDR3 reads CASSQVSSGRLSYEQYF. The CDR3 DNA follows: TGTGCCAGCAGCCAAGTCTCTAGCGGGAGACTCTCCTACGAGCAGTACTTC. The chain is built from TRBV4-2 and TRBJ2-7, with 10 bases identical to TRBD2. Germline trimming cut 1 base from V and 0 bases from J; bases unmatched to any gene: 6. Germline lookup yields CDR1 LGHNA and CDR2 YNFKEQ. There are 17 residues in the CDR3.